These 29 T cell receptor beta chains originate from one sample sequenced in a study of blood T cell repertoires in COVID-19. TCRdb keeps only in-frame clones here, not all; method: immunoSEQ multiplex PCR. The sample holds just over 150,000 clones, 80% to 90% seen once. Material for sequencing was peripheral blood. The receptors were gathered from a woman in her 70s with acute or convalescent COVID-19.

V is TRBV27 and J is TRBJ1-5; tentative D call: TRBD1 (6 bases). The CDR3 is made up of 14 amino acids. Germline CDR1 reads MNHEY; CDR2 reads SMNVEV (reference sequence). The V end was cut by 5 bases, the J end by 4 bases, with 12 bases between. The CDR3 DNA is TGTGCCAGCAGTGCAGGGGATCCGAATCAGCCCCAGCATTTT. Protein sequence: CASSAGDPNQPQHF.

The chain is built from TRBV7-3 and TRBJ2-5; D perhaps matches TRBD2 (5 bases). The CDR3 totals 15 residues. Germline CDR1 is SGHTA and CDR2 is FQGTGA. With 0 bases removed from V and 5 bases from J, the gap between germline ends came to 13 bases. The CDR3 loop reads CASSLTGGRPETQYF. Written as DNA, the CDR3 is TGTGCCAGCAGCTTAACAGGAGGCCGCCCGGAGACCCAGTACTTC.

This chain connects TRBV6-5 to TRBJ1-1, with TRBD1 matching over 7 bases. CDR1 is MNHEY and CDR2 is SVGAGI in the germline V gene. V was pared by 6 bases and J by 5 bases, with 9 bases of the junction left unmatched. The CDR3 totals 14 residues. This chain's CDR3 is CASSRGGYETEAFF. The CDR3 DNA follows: TGTGCCAGCAGCAGAGGGGGCTATGAGACTGAAGCTTTCTTT.

This CDR3 is CASSQVGNRLNSPLHF. In nucleotides, the CDR3 is TGTGCCAGCAGCCAAGTGGGAAACAGGCTAAATTCACCCCTCCACTTT. The gene calls are TRBV3-1 (or the pseudogene TRBV3-2) and TRBJ1-6; possible D gene TRBD1, 5 bases. Per the germline V gene, CDR1 is LGHDT and CDR2 is YNNKEL (reference sequence). Trimming cost V 1 base and J 7 bases, with 14 bases left between them. The CDR3 runs 16 residues.

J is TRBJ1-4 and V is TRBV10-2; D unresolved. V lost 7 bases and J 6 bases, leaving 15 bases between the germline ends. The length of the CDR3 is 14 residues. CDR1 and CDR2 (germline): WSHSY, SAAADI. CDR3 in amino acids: CASKLRDQDEKLFF. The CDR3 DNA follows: TGCGCCAGCAAGCTCCGGGATCAAGATGAAAAACTGTTTTTT.

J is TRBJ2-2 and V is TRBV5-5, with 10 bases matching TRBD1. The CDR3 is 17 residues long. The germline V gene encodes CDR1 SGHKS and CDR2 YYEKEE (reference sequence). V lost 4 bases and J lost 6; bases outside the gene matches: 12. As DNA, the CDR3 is TGTGCCAGCAGCACACACCCGGGACAGGGGTTAGCCGGGGAGCTGTTTTTT. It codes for CASSTHPGQGLAGELFF.

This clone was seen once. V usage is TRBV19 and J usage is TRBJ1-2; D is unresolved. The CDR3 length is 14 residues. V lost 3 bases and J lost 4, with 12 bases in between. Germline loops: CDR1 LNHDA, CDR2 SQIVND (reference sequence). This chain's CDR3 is CASSMPNAIYGYTF. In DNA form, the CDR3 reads TGTGCCAGTAGTATGCCCAACGCTATCTATGGCTACACCTTC.

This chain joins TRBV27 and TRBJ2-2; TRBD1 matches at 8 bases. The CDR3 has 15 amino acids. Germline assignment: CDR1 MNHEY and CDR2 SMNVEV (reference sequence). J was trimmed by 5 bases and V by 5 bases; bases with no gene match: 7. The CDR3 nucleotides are TGTGCCAGCAGTCTACGACAGGGGAGAACCGGGGAGCTGTTTTTT. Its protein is CASSLRQGRTGELFF.

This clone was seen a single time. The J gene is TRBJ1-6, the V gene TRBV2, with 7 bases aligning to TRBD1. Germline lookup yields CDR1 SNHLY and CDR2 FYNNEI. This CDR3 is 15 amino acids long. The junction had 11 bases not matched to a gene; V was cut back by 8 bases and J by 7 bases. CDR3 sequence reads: CASSVDPGQNSPLHF. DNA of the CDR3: TGTGCCAGCTCAGTGGACCCGGGACAGAATTCACCCCTCCACTTT.

This CDR3 is CASSSRRVAAFF. DNA for the CDR3: TGTGCCAGCAGCTCGAGACGGGTTGCCGCTTTCTTT. The V gene is TRBV5-8, the J gene TRBJ1-1; D remains unclear. CDR1 is SGHTS, CDR2 YDEGEE, per germline. The length of the CDR3 is 12 residues. The ends were cut back, 3 bases at V and 11 bases at J, with 14 bases in the middle.

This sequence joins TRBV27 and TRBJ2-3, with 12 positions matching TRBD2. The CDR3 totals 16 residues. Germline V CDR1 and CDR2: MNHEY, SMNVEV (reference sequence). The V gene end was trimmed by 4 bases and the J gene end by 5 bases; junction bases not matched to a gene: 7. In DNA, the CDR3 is TGTGCCAGCAGTTCCCCCCTAGCGGGGGGGATAGATACGCAGTATTTT. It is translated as CASSSPLAGGIDTQYF.

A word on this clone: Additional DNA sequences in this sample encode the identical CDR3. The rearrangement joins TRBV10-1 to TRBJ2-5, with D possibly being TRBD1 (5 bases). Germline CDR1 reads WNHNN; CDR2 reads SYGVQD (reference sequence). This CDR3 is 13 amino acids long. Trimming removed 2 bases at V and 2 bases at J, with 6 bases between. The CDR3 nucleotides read TGCGCCAGCAGTGAGGGACATCAAGAGACCCAGTACTTC. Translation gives CASSEGHQETQYF.

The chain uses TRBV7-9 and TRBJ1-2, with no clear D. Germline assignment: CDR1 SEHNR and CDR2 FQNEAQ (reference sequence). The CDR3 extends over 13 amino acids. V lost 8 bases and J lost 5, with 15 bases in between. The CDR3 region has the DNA TGTGCCAGCGAATCGGCGGGATGGTATGGCTACACCTTC. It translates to CASESAGWYGYTF.

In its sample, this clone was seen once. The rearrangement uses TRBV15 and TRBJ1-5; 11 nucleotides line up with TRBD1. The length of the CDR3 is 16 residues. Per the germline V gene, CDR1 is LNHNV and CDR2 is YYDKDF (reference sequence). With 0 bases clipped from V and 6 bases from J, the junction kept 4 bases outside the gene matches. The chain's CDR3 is CATSREDRGLGQPQHF. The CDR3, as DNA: TGTGCCACCAGCAGAGAGGACAGGGGGCTGGGTCAGCCCCAGCATTTT.

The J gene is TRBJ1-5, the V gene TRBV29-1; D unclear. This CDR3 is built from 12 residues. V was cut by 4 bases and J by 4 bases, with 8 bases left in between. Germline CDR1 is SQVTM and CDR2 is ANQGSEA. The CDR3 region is CSVVVGNQPQHF. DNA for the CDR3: TGCAGCGTTGTTGTCGGGAATCAGCCCCAGCATTTT.

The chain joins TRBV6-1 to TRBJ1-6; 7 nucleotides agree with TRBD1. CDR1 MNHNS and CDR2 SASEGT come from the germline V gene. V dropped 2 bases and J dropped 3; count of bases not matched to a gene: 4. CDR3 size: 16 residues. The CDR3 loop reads CASSELTGIYNSPLHF. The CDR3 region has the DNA TGTGCCAGCAGTGAACTGACAGGGATCTATAATTCACCCCTCCACTTT.

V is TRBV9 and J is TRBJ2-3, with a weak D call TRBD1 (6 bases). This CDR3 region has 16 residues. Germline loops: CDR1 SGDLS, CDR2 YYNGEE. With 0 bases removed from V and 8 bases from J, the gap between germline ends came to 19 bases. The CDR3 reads CASSVDLVGRGGTQYF. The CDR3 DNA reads TGTGCCAGCAGCGTAGACCTCGTGGGCCGAGGGGGTACGCAGTATTTT.

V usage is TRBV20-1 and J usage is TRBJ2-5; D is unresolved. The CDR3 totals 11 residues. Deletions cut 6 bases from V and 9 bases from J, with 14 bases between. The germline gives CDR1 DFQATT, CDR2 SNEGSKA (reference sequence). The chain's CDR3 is CSAPGAKAQYF. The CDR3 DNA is TGCAGTGCCCCGGGTGCAAAGGCCCAGTACTTC.

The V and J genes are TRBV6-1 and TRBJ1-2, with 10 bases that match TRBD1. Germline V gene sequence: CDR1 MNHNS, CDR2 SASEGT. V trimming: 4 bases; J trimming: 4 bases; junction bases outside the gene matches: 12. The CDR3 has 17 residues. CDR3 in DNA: TGTGCCAGCAGTGGAAGACGGGACAGGGGAAGGAGCTATGGCTACACCTTC. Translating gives CASSGRRDRGRSYGYTF.

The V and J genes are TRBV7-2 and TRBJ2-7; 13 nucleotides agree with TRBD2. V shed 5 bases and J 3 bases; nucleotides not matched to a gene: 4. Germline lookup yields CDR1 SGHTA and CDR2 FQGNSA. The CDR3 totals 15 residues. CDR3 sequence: CASSTGLAGSYEQYF. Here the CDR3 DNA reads TGTGCCAGCAGCACGGGACTAGCGGGAAGCTACGAGCAGTACTTC.

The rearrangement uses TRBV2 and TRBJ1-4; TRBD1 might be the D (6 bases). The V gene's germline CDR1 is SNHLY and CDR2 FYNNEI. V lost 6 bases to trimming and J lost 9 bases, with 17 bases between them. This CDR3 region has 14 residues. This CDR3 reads CASSADRLEKKLFF. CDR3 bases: TGTGCCAGCAGCGCTGACAGGCTTGAGAAAAAACTGTTTTTT.

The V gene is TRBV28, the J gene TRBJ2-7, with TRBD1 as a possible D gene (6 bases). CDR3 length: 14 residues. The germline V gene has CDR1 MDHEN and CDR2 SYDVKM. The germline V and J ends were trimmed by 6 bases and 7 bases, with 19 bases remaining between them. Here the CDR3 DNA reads TGTGCCAGCAGCTATACCGGGACACTACAGGAGCAGTACTTC. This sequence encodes CASSYTGTLQEQYF.

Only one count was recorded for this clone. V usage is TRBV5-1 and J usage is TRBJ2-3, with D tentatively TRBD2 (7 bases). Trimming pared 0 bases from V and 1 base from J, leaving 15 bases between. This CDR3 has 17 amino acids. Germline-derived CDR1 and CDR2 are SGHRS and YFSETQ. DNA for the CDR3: TGCGCCAGCAGCTTGGTTGTTTCGGGGGGCGGCACAGATACGCAGTATTTT. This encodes CASSLVVSGGGTDTQYF.

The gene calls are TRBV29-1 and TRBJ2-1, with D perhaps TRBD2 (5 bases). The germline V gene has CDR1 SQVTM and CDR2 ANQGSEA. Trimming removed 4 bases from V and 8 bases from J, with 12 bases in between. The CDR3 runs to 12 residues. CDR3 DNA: TGCAGCGTTGCCGTGACTAATGATGAGCAGTTCTTC. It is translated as CSVAVTNDEQFF.

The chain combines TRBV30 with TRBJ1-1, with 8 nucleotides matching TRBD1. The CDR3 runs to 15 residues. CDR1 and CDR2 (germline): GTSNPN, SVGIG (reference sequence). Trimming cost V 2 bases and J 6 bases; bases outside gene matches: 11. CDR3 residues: CAWSFGQGRSAEAFF. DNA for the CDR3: TGTGCCTGGAGTTTCGGACAGGGACGGAGTGCTGAAGCTTTCTTT.

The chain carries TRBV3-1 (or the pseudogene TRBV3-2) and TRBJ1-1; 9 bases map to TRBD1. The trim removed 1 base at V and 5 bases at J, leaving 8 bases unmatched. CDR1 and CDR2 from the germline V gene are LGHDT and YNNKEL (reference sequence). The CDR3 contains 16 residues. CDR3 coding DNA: TGTGCCAGCAGCCAAGGAGGGGGACAGGGAGGGACTGAAGCTTTCTTT. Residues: CASSQGGGQGGTEAFF.

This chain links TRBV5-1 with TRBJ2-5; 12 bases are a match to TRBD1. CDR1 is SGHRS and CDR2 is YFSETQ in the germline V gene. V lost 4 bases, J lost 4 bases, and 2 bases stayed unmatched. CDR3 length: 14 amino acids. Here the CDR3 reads CASSGGQGAETQYF. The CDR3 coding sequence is TGCGCCAGCAGCGGGGGACAGGGGGCAGAGACCCAGTACTTC.

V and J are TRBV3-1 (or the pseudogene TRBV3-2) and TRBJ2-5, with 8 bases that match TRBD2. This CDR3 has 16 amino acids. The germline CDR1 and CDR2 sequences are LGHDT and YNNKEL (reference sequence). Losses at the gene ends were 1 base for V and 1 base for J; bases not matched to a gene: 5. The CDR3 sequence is CASSQARGGPQETQYF. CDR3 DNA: TGTGCCAGCAGCCAAGCACGGGGGGGCCCCCAAGAGACCCAGTACTTC.

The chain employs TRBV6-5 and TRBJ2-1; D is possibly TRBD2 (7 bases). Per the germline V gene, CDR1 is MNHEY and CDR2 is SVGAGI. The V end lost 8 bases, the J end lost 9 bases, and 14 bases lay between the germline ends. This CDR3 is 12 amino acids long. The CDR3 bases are TGTGCCAGCGCTACAGGGAGGGGTGAGCAGTTCTTC. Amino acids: CASATGRGEQFF.